This T cell receptor beta chain stems from a study of T-cell memory formation after mild COVID-19. Study observations and caveats: From day 15 to 85, contracting clones were balanced between CD4 and CD8, whereas later expanders leaned toward CD4+. The second-wave clones peaking on day 37 were not confirmed as SARS-CoV-2-specific. Memory cells collected pre-infection included some clones that later responded, suggesting cross-reactive memory joined.

cDNA libraries for TCR alpha and TCR beta, carrying sample barcodes and UMIs, came from 5'RACE with constant-segment primers. TCRdb redid the calling of the 5' RACE reads with MiXCR, one entry per CDR3 protein. The sample lists 300,000 to 400,000 distinct CDR3 sequences; 10% to 15% were seen once. This clonotype was recorded a few times. Its antigen is as yet unknown. The specimen sequenced was PBMCs or a T cell subset sorted from them (not recorded which). The clonotype originates from a man aged 18 to 30 who had mild COVID-19 (a few samples of this study predate the infection). Cell type and time point are not known.

CDR3 coding DNA: TGTGCCAGCAGTACCCCGCGACTAGCGGGGGTGACTAGCACAGATACGCAGTATTTT. This sequence encodes CASSTPRLAGVTSTDTQYF. The J gene is TRBJ2-3, the V gene TRBV28; 12 nucleotides match TRBD2. Germline lookup yields CDR1 MDHEN and CDR2 SYDVKM. V trimming: 5 bases; J trimming: 0 bases; junction bases outside the gene matches: 12. The CDR3 runs to 19 residues.